These T cell receptor beta chains were read from a single sample in a study of T cells in Graves' hyperthyroidism and ophthalmopathy. TCRdb used MiXCR to reprocess the multiplex PCR reads, holding one entry per CDR3 protein. The table includes approximately 300,000 distinct CDR3 sequences, 16% detected once. Sequenced sample: blood. The receptors come from a man in his thirties or forties with Graves' hyperthyroidism. Each CDR3 is given with its conserved first and last residue. D genes are given only for firm matches. Part of the rows lack a size; the others show once, few, many or a class for expanded clones.

clone_size: few; d_call: TRBD1; v_call: TRBV5-8; j_call: TRBJ1-2; cdr3_aa: CASSDGTGGTYGYTF; cdr3_nt: TGTGCCAGCAGCGACGGAACAGGGGGAACCTATGGCTACACCTTC
clone_size: many; d_call: .; v_call: TRBV3-1; j_call: TRBJ2-5; cdr3_aa: CASSQERQETQYF; cdr3_nt: TGTGCCAGCAGCCAAGAACGCCAAGAGACCCAGTACTTC
clone_size: few; d_call: .; v_call: TRBV27; j_call: TRBJ2-3; cdr3_aa: CASSFQLDTQYF; cdr3_nt: TGTGCCAGCAGTTTCCAGCTAGATACGCAGTATTTT
clone_size: many; d_call: .; v_call: TRBV2; j_call: TRBJ2-7; cdr3_aa: CASRAPQISFSSYEQYF; cdr3_nt: TGTGCCAGCAGAGCGCCACAGATCAGTTTTTCATCCTACGAGCAGTACTTC
clone_size: few; d_call: .; v_call: TRBV29-1; j_call: TRBJ1-4; cdr3_aa: CSARSGEKLFF; cdr3_nt: TGCAGCGCCCGATCGGGTGAAAAACTGTTTTTT
clone_size: many; d_call: .; v_call: TRBV7-6; j_call: TRBJ2-1; cdr3_aa: CASSSTRTNNEQFF; cdr3_nt: TGTGCCAGCAGCTCTACCAGGACTAACAATGAGCAGTTCTTC
clone_size: .; d_call: .; v_call: TRBV12-3/TRBV12-4; j_call: TRBJ1-4; cdr3_aa: CASTRMGGTNEKLFF; cdr3_nt: TGTGCCAGCACCCGTATGGGGGGCACTAATGAAAAACTGTTTTTT
clone_size: .; d_call: .; v_call: TRBV19; j_call: TRBJ1-3; cdr3_aa: CASSIDRASIYF; cdr3_nt: TGTGCCAGTAGTATCGACCGAGCTTCTATATATTTT
clone_size: few; d_call: TRBD2; v_call: TRBV6-1; j_call: TRBJ2-1; cdr3_aa: CASSLAGASFFDEQFF; cdr3_nt: TGTGCCAGCAGTTTAGCGGGAGCGTCTTTTTTCGATGAGCAGTTCTTC
clone_size: many; d_call: TRBD2; v_call: TRBV12-3/TRBV12-4; j_call: TRBJ2-7; cdr3_aa: CASSLLWDYPYEQYF; cdr3_nt: TGTGCCAGCAGCCTCCTTTGGGACTATCCCTACGAGCAGTACTTC
clone_size: many; d_call: TRBD1; v_call: TRBV20-1; j_call: TRBJ2-5; cdr3_aa: CSARKTGQQSRETQYF; cdr3_nt: TGCAGTGCTAGAAAGACAGGGCAACAAAGTCGAGAGACCCAGTACTTC
clone_size: .; d_call: TRBD2; v_call: TRBV7-2; j_call: TRBJ2-7; cdr3_aa: CASSSLAGGAEQYF; cdr3_nt: TGTGCCAGCAGCTCCCTAGCGGGAGGCGCCGAGCAGTACTTC
clone_size: few; d_call: TRBD2; v_call: TRBV20-1; j_call: TRBJ2-7; cdr3_aa: CSATGTSGYEQYF; cdr3_nt: TGCAGTGCTACGGGGACTAGCGGCTACGAGCAGTACTTC
clone_size: many; d_call: .; v_call: TRBV29-1; j_call: TRBJ2-3; cdr3_aa: CSVGRQLDTQYF; cdr3_nt: TGCAGCGTTGGTCGGCAGCTAGATACGCAGTATTTT
clone_size: many; d_call: .; v_call: TRBV27; j_call: TRBJ1-1; cdr3_aa: CASSPPSGHLGTEAFF; cdr3_nt: TGTGCCAGCAGTCCGCCCTCGGGGCACCTTGGCACTGAAGCTTTCTTT
clone_size: .; d_call: TRBD2; v_call: TRBV24-1; j_call: TRBJ2-1; cdr3_aa: CATSSGGGRASSYNEQFF; cdr3_nt: TGTGCCACCAGTTCGGGCGGGGGAAGGGCTAGCTCCTACAATGAGCAGTTCTTC
clone_size: many; d_call: .; v_call: TRBV12-3/TRBV12-4; j_call: TRBJ1-2; cdr3_aa: CASSQGLGGYGYTF; cdr3_nt: TGTGCCAGCAGCCAAGGATTGGGGGGCTATGGCTACACCTTC
clone_size: many; d_call: .; v_call: TRBV5-1; j_call: TRBJ1-1; cdr3_aa: CASSPVLDTEAFF; cdr3_nt: TGCGCCAGCAGCCCGGTTCTGGATACTGAAGCTTTCTTT
clone_size: many; d_call: TRBD2; v_call: TRBV7-2; j_call: TRBJ2-7; cdr3_aa: CASSPMSSGLYEQYF; cdr3_nt: TGTGCCAGCAGCCCAATGAGTAGCGGGTTGTACGAGCAGTACTTC
clone_size: few; d_call: .; v_call: TRBV5-1; j_call: TRBJ2-4; cdr3_aa: CASSPGAGARAKNIQCF; cdr3_nt: TGCGCCAGCAGCCCTGGTGCAGGGGCGCGAGCCAAAAACATTCAGTGCTTC
clone_size: few; d_call: .; v_call: TRBV5-1; j_call: TRBJ2-2; cdr3_aa: CASSPRESGTGELFF; cdr3_nt: TGCGCCAGCAGCCCCCGGGAGAGCGGCACCGGGGAGCTGTTTTTT
clone_size: .; d_call: TRBD1; v_call: TRBV4-1; j_call: TRBJ1-3; cdr3_aa: CASSQIGTGGNTIYF; cdr3_nt: TGCGCCAGCAGCCAAATAGGGACAGGGGGAAACACCATATATTTT
clone_size: many; d_call: TRBD1; v_call: TRBV6-5; j_call: TRBJ2-1; cdr3_aa: CASSYSLQGVWNEQFF; cdr3_nt: TGTGCCAGCAGTTACTCTCTTCAGGGGGTTTGGAATGAGCAGTTCTTC
clone_size: .; d_call: .; v_call: TRBV5-1; j_call: TRBJ2-3; cdr3_aa: CASSLEGLSNTDTQYF; cdr3_nt: TGCGCCAGCAGCTTGGAGGGACTGAGTAACACAGATACGCAGTATTTT